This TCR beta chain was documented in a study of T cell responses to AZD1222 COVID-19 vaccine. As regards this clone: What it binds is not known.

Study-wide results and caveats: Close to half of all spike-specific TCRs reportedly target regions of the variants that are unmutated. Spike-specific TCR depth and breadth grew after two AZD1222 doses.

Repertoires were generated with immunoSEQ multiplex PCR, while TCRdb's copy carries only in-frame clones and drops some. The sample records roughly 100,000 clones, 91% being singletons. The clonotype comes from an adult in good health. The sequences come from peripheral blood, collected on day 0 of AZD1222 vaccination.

CDR3 sequence reads: CASSQAGRRLGLWEQYF. CDR3 coding DNA: TGTGCCAGCAGCCAAGCAGGAAGAAGACTGGGACTCTGGGAGCAGTACTTC. The chain has TRBV14 and TRBJ2-7; possibly TRBD2 for D (6 bases). Trimming stripped 1 base from V and 7 bases from J, with 23 bases between. CDR3 size: 17 residues. Germline V gene lookup returns CDR1 SGHDN and CDR2 FVKESK.